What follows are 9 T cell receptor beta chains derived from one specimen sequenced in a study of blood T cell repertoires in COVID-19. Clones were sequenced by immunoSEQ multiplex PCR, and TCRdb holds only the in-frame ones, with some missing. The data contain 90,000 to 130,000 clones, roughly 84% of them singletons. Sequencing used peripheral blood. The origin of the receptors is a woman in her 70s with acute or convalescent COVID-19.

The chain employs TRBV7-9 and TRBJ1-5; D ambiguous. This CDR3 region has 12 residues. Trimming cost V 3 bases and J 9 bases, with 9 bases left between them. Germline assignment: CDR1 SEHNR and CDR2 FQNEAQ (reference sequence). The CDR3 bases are TGTGCCAGCAGCTTGGGTCCGGGGCCCCAGCATTTT. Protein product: CASSLGPGPQHF.

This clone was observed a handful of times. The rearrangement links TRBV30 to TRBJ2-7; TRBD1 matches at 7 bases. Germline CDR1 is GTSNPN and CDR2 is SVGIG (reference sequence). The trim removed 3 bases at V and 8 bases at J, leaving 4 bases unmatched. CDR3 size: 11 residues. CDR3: CAWRTGFKQYF. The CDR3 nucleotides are TGTGCCTGGAGGACAGGGTTTAAGCAGTACTTC. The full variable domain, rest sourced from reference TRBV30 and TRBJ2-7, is SQTIHQWPATLVQPVGSPLSLECTVEGTSNPNLYWYRQAAGRGLQLLFYSVGIGQISSEVPQNLSASRPQDRQFILSSKKLLLSDSGFYLCAWRTGFKQYFGPGTRLTVT.

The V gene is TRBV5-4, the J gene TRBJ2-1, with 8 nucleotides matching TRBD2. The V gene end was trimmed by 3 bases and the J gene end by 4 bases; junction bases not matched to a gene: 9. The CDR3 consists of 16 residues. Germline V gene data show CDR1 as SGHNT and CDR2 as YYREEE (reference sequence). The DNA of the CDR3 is TGTGCCAGCAGCTCCCGGGCGGGAGGACGTTACAATGAGCAGTTCTTC. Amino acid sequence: CASSSRAGGRYNEQFF.

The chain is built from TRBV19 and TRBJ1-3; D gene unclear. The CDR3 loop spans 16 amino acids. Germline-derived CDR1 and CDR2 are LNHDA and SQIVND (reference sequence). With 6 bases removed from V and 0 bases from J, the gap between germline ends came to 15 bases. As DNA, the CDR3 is TGTGCCAGTAGCACGTATACGAGAGACTCTGGAAACACCATATATTTT. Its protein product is CASSTYTRDSGNTIYF.

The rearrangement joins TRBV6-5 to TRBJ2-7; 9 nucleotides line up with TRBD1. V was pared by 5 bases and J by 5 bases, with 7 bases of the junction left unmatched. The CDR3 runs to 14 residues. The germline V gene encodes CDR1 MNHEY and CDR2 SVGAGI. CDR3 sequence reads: CASSPLGQGHEQYF. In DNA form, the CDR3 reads TGTGCCAGCAGTCCTCTCGGACAGGGGCACGAGCAGTACTTC.

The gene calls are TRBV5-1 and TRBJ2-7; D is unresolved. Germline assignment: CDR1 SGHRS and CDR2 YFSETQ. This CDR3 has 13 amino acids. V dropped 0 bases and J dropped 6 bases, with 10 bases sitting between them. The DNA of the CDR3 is TGCGCCAGCAGCTTGGACTCCTCTGGCGAGCAGTACTTC. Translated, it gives CASSLDSSGEQYF.

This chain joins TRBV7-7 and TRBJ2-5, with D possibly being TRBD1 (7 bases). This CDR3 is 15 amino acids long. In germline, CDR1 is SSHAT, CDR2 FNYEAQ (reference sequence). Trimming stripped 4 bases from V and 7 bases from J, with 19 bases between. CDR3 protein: CASSSTEGADRTQYF. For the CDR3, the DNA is TGTGCCAGCAGCTCCACGGAGGGGGCGGATCGGACCCAGTACTTC.

Here the CDR3 DNA reads TGTGCCAGCAGTTATCCGGAAACAGGGGGTCCCTACGAGCAGTACTTC. Its protein product is CASSYPETGGPYEQYF. The J gene is TRBJ2-7, the V gene TRBV6-9; 8 bases align to TRBD1. CDR1 MNHGY and CDR2 SVAAGI come from the germline V gene. V lost 2 bases, J lost 2 bases, and 8 bases stayed unmatched. This CDR3 contains 16 residues.

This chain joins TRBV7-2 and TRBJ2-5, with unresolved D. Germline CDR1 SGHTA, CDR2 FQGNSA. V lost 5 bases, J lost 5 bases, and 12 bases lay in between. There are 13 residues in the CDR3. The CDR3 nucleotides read TGTGCCAGCAGCCCTATAAGAACGGAGACCCAGTACTTC. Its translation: CASSPIRTETQYF.